One and the same sample provided the 28 T cell receptor beta chains below, sequenced in a study of cytomegalovirus exposure and HLA in healthy donors (dated by TCRdb to 2017 to 2019). The library was generated by the immunoSEQ multiplex PCR assay. A mixture of 60 forward primers for TCR Vbeta segments and 13 reverse primers for TCR Jbeta segments was used in the multiplex PCR. The table was pulled from immuneACCESS by TCRdb, which kept in-frame rearrangements only. Such tables lose some clones; where checked, under half of the loss comes from unresolved V genes, and the rest has no known cause. Per the sample table, the count is around 150,000 clones. The ten largest make up around 1.2% of the sample. What was sequenced was PBMCs. The receptor set was obtained from a woman between 55 and 75 years old in good health and CMV-seronegative.

The chain links TRBV5-1 to TRBJ1-3; weak D call: TRBD1 (5 bases). Germline V gene data show CDR1 as SGHRS and CDR2 as YFSETQ. CDR3 length: 15 residues. The V and J ends lost 0 bases and 0 bases respectively, with 7 bases between them. Here the CDR3 reads CASSLAGGSGNTIYF. The CDR3 nucleotides are TGCGCCAGCAGCTTGGCCGGGGGCTCTGGAAACACCATATATTTT.

The chain couples TRBV6-1 to TRBJ2-5, with D maybe TRBD2 (5 bases). Germline V gene data show CDR1 as MNHNS and CDR2 as SASEGT. The V end was cut by 4 bases, the J end by 4 bases, with 10 bases between. This CDR3 comprises 13 residues. DNA for the CDR3: TGTGCCAGCAGTGCCGGACTTCGAGAGACCCAGTACTTC. Translating it yields CASSAGLRETQYF.

The chain recombines TRBV29-1 with TRBJ1-1; the D gene is possibly TRBD1 (5 bases). This CDR3 is built from 13 residues. Trimming took 2 bases from V and 3 from J, leaving 10 bases between them. Germline V gives CDR1 SQVTM, CDR2 ANQGSEA. CDR3 sequence (DNA): TGCAGCGTTGAAAAAGGCAGGGACACTGAAGCTTTCTTT. As protein: CSVEKGRDTEAFF.

The V gene is TRBV7-9, the J gene TRBJ1-3; a weak D match, TRBD1 (5 bases). The CDR3 loop spans 18 amino acids. Germline V gives CDR1 SEHNR, CDR2 FQNEAQ (reference sequence). V lost 5 bases to trimming and J lost 0 bases, with 20 bases between them. This CDR3 reads CASSAHGGRGFSGNTIYF. CDR3 in DNA: TGTGCCAGCAGCGCCCACGGTGGGAGGGGATTCTCTGGAAACACCATATATTTT.

The chain combines TRBV7-2 with TRBJ2-7; D is possibly TRBD2 (6 bases). V lost 2 bases and J 5 bases, leaving 19 bases between the germline ends. This CDR3 is built from 16 residues. Germline CDR1 and CDR2: SGHTA and FQGNSA. CDR3 sequence (DNA): TGTGCCAGCAGCTTAAGGCTCTCGGGAGTTCTCCACGAGCAGTACTTC. Amino acid sequence: CASSLRLSGVLHEQYF. The full variable domain, completed using reference TRBV7-2 and TRBJ2-7, is GAGVSQSPSNKVTEKGKDVELRCDPISGHTALYWYRQSLGQGLEFLIYFQGNSAPDKSGLPSDRFSAERTGGSVSTLTIQRTQQEDSAVYLCASSLRLSGVLHEQYFGPGTRLTVT.

This rearrangement joins TRBV5-5 to TRBJ1-5, with 8 bases aligning to TRBD1. Germline trimming cut 0 bases from V and 7 bases from J; bases unmatched to any gene: 9. Looked up from germline, CDR1 is SGHKS and CDR2 is YYEKEE (reference sequence). CDR3 length: 16 amino acids. The CDR3 reads CASSLGGRGPQQPQHF. CDR3 DNA sequence: TGTGCCAGCAGCTTGGGAGGCAGGGGGCCACAACAGCCCCAGCATTTT.

The chain carries TRBV5-1 and TRBJ2-7; TRBD1 is a possible D gene (6 bases). CDR3 length: 15 amino acids. Germline V CDR1 and CDR2: SGHRS, YFSETQ. V gave up 0 bases and J gave up 2 bases, with 12 bases separating them. CDR3 amino acids: CASSLVGGPTYEQYF. The CDR3 DNA follows: TGCGCCAGCAGCTTGGTAGGGGGACCGACCTACGAGCAGTACTTC.

The chain is built from TRBV18 and TRBJ2-7, with 7 bases that match TRBD1. The CDR3 has 13 amino acids. Germline assignment: CDR1 KGHSH and CDR2 LQKENI. V dropped 3 bases and J dropped 6; count of bases not matched to a gene: 5. This chain's CDR3 is CASSPPGQTEQYF. CDR3 bases: TGTGCCAGCTCACCGCCGGGACAGACCGAGCAGTACTTC.

The chain employs TRBV29-1 and TRBJ1-1; TRBD1 agrees at 7 bases. The CDR3 runs to 14 residues. Trimming at V came to 7 bases and at J to 5 bases, leaving 13 bases not matched to a gene. CDR1 is SQVTM, CDR2 ANQGSEA, per germline. The CDR3 bases are TGCAGCGCCAACACCGGGACAGCACCTACTGAAGCTTTCTTT. It yields the protein CSANTGTAPTEAFF. The full variable domain, completed using reference TRBV29-1 and TRBJ1-1, is SAVISQKPSRDICQRGTSLTIQCQVDSQVTMMFWYRQQPGQSLTLIATANQGSEATYESGFVIDKFPISRPNLTFSTLTVSNMSPEDSSIYLCSANTGTAPTEAFFGQGTRLTVV.

The rearrangement joins TRBV5-1 to TRBJ1-1, with 9 bases that match TRBD1. The CDR3 totals 16 residues. Germline V gives CDR1 SGHRS, CDR2 YFSETQ. Unmatched junction bases numbered 14, after V lost 1 base and J lost 10 bases. CDR3 region: CASSLIGGPGQGTAFF. CDR3 DNA sequence: TGCGCCAGCAGCTTGATTGGGGGGCCAGGACAGGGGACAGCTTTCTTT.

The chain couples TRBV18 to TRBJ2-1; 10 bases map to TRBD2. Looked up from germline, CDR1 is KGHSH and CDR2 is LQKENI. Losses at the gene ends were 3 bases for V and 6 bases for J; bases not matched to a gene: 2. The CDR3 totals 14 residues. The CDR3 loop reads CASSPSSGGNEQFF. The CDR3 DNA is TGTGCCAGCTCACCCTCTAGCGGGGGCAATGAGCAGTTCTTC. The variable domain in full, with the rest retrieved from reference TRBV18 and TRBJ2-1, is NAGVMQNPRHLVRRRGQEARLRCSPMKGHSHVYWYRQLPEEGLKFMVYLQKENIIDESGMPKERFSAEFPKEGPSILRIQQVVRGDSAAYFCASSPSSGGNEQFFGPGTRLTVL.

The chain employs TRBV5-1 and TRBJ2-7, with 8 bases that match TRBD2. The CDR3 is made up of 14 amino acids. The V gene's germline CDR1 is SGHRS and CDR2 YFSETQ. V dropped 4 bases and J dropped 5; count of bases not matched to a gene: 8. CDR3 DNA sequence: TGCGCCAGCAGCATCAATCGGGGGGGAAACGAGCAGTACTTC. Encoded protein: CASSINRGGNEQYF.

The chain has TRBV11-2 and TRBJ1-2; no firm D call. This CDR3 comprises 15 residues. Germline V gene lookup returns CDR1 SGHAT and CDR2 FQNNGV. V was shortened by 5 bases and J by 0 bases, with 13 bases between the two germline ends. CDR3 in DNA: TGTGCCAGCAGCCGAGGAGGTAGCCCTAACTATGGCTACACCTTC. Protein product: CASSRGGSPNYGYTF.

The rearrangement uses TRBV18 and TRBJ1-2; D gene ambiguous. The CDR3 runs 12 residues. The V end lost 3 bases, the J end lost 5 bases, and 7 bases lay between the germline ends. Germline CDR1 and CDR2: KGHSH and LQKENI. CDR3 protein: CASSPERYGYTF. The CDR3 nucleotides are TGTGCCAGCTCACCCGAGAGGTATGGCTACACCTTC.

The chain employs TRBV6-4 and TRBJ2-2; D unresolved. Germline V gives CDR1 MRHNA, CDR2 SNTAGT. The CDR3 loop spans 18 amino acids. V gave up 2 bases and J gave up 4 bases, with 20 bases separating them. The CDR3 region is CASSDTPTPFGGTGELFF. CDR3 in DNA: TGTGCCAGCAGTGACACCCCAACGCCCTTTGGCGGCACCGGGGAGCTGTTTTTT.

The chain couples TRBV4-3 to TRBJ1-2, with D possibly matching TRBD1 (5 bases). V lost 3 bases and J 5 bases, leaving 7 bases between the germline ends. The CDR3 runs to 12 residues. CDR1 is LGHNA and CDR2 is YSLEER in the germline V gene. The CDR3: CASSQGTYGYTF. CDR3 in DNA: TGCGCCAGCAGCCAGGGGACTTATGGCTACACCTTC.

The V and J genes are TRBV7-9 and TRBJ2-1, with a possible D match to TRBD2 (6 bases). Germline values: CDR1 SEHNR, CDR2 FQNEAQ (reference sequence). V was cut by 2 bases and J by 12 bases, with 14 bases left in between. CDR3 length: 13 amino acids. The DNA of the CDR3 is TGTGCCAGCAGCTTATCGGGGGTGGGAGGGCAGTTCTTC. As protein: CASSLSGVGGQFF.

V and J are TRBV25-1 and TRBJ2-1, with D maybe TRBD2 (5 bases). Germline V CDR1 and CDR2: MGHDK, SYGVNS. The CDR3 is made up of 15 amino acids. V was cut by 2 bases and J by 3 bases, with 11 bases left in between. The CDR3 loop reads CASSENTGIYNEQFF. DNA for the CDR3: TGTGCCAGCAGTGAAAACACCGGGATCTACAATGAGCAGTTCTTC.

The chain combines TRBV5-1 with TRBJ2-5; TRBD2 agrees at 9 bases. The V gene end was trimmed by 6 bases and the J gene end by 3 bases; junction bases not matched to a gene: 3. The germline V gene encodes CDR1 SGHRS and CDR2 YFSETQ. CDR3 size: 13 residues. CDR3 coding DNA: TGCGCCAGCACACTAGCGGGCAAAGAGACCCAGTACTTC. The encoded protein is CASTLAGKETQYF.

The chain has TRBV9 and TRBJ2-2, with TRBD1 identical over 10 bases. The CDR3 is 20 amino acids. From germline, CDR1 is SGDLS and CDR2 YYNGEE. With 1 base clipped from V and 4 bases from J, the junction kept 16 bases outside the gene matches. The CDR3 here is CASSVTTGTGARRGTGELFF. The CDR3 DNA sequence: TGTGCCAGCAGCGTAACAACCGGGACAGGGGCGAGGAGAGGCACCGGGGAGCTGTTTTTT.

The chain is built from TRBV6-6 and TRBJ2-3, with TRBD2 identical over 8 bases. CDR3 size: 15 residues. Germline loops: CDR1 MNHNY, CDR2 SVGAGI (reference sequence). V trimming: 1 base; J trimming: 3 bases; junction bases outside the gene matches: 3. The CDR3 spells CASSYFTSGTDTQYF. CDR3 bases: TGTGCCAGCAGTTACTTCACTAGCGGAACAGATACGCAGTATTTT.

This chain uses TRBV5-6 with TRBJ1-6; D is uncertain. CDR1 SGHDT and CDR2 YYEEEE come from the germline V gene. V was trimmed by 3 bases and J by 6 bases, leaving 22 bases between them. The CDR3 is 18 residues long. This CDR3 is CASSWRMQALRGNSPLHF. CDR3 nucleotides: TGTGCCAGCAGCTGGCGGATGCAAGCCCTACGGGGTAATTCACCCCTCCACTTT.

The chain carries TRBV7-2 and TRBJ1-1, with D tentatively TRBD1 (6 bases). The CDR3 has 16 amino acids. Germline lookup yields CDR1 SGHTA and CDR2 FQGNSA. V was clipped by 3 bases and J by 0 bases, with 14 bases between them. CDR3 nucleotides: TGTGCCAGCAGCTTGGGGAACCAGGGGCTGAACACTGAAGCTTTCTTT. Translation gives CASSLGNQGLNTEAFF. The full variable domain, rest sourced from reference TRBV7-2 and TRBJ1-1, is GAGVSQSPSNKVTEKGKDVELRCDPISGHTALYWYRQSLGQGLEFLIYFQGNSAPDKSGLPSDRFSAERTGGSVSTLTIQRTQQEDSAVYLCASSLGNQGLNTEAFFGQGTRLTVV.

The chain is built from TRBV2 and TRBJ1-2, with TRBD1 matching over 9 bases. V was clipped by 5 bases and J by 8 bases; unmatched bases: 9. The CDR3 covers 14 residues. CDR1 SNHLY and CDR2 FYNNEI come from the germline V gene. The CDR3 spells CASSSTGQGQGYTF. The CDR3 DNA reads as TGTGCCAGCAGTTCTACGGGACAGGGACAGGGCTACACCTTC.

The chain employs TRBV5-1 and TRBJ1-1; D is undetermined. Germline CDR1 and CDR2: SGHRS and YFSETQ. V was trimmed by 0 bases and J by 1 base, leaving 7 bases between them. The CDR3 has 14 residues. This CDR3 is CASSLAVENTEAFF. Here the CDR3 DNA reads TGCGCCAGCAGCTTGGCCGTAGAGAACACTGAAGCTTTCTTT.

The genes are TRBV6-6 and TRBJ2-4, with a weak D call TRBD1 (5 bases). Trimming removed 5 bases at V and 1 base at J, with 12 bases between. This CDR3 contains 15 residues. Germline loops: CDR1 MNHNY, CDR2 SVGAGI (reference sequence). The CDR3 bases are TGTGCCAGCAGTGACCAGGGATTTGCCAAAAACATTCAGTACTTC. As protein: CASSDQGFAKNIQYF.

The rearrangement links TRBV5-1 to TRBJ1-2; D is perhaps TRBD1 (5 bases). CDR3 size: 15 residues. Trimming took 0 bases from V and 3 from J, leaving 12 bases between them. Germline values: CDR1 SGHRS, CDR2 YFSETQ. CDR3 bases: TGCGCCAGCAGCTTGGAAGGGGTGGGGCACTATGGCTACACCTTC. Residues: CASSLEGVGHYGYTF.

CDR3 region: CASSILYTNTEAFF. The CDR3 DNA reads TGTGCCAGTAGTATTTTGTACACCAACACTGAAGCTTTCTTT. V usage is TRBV19 and J usage is TRBJ1-1; D ambiguous. CDR1 is LNHDA, CDR2 SQIVND, per germline (reference sequence). V was pared by 3 bases and J by 2 bases, with 10 bases between. The CDR3 is 14 residues long.